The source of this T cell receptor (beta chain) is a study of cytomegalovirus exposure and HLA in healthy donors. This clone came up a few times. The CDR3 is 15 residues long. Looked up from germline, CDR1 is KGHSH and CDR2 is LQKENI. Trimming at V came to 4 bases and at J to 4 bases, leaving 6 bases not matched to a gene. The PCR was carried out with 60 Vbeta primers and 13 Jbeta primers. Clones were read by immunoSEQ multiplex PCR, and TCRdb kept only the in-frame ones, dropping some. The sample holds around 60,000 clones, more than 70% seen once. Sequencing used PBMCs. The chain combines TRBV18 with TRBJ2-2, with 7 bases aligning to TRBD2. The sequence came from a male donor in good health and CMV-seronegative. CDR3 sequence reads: CASSRTSGGTGELFF. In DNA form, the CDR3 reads TGTGCCAGCTCACGAACCTCGGGGGGCACCGGGGAGCTGTTTTTT.